These 27 T cell receptor beta chains originate from one sample sequenced in a study of T cells in tumors and immune-related adverse events. Assay: immunoSEQ multiplex PCR; the TCRdb copy retains only in-frame clones and omits some. The repertoire holds under 10,000 clones, with about 93% as singletons. Source: lymph node tissue, taken from a patient treated with anti-PD-1 therapy. These receptors all come from a female donor with metastatic renal cell carcinoma.

The chain is built from TRBV5-4 and TRBJ2-7; TRBD1 agrees at 9 bases. The CDR3 spans 14 residues. Per germline, CDR1 SGHNT and CDR2 YYREEE (reference sequence). With V trimmed by 4 bases and J by 3 bases, 5 bases remained unmatched. The CDR3 region is CASSPGTGIYEQYF. CDR3 nucleotide sequence: TGTGCCAGCAGCCCCGGGACAGGGATCTACGAGCAGTACTTC.

The chain couples TRBV5-3 to TRBJ1-2, with D unclear. TRBV5-3 is known as an ORF, though its function is uncertain. This CDR3 is 11 amino acids long. With 4 bases removed from V and 3 bases from J, the gap between germline ends came to 4 bases. The CDR3, as DNA: TGTGCCAGAAGCCCGGACTATGGCTACACCTTC. Protein: CARSPDYGYTF.

The chain combines TRBV6-1 with TRBJ1-2; tentatively, D is TRBD1 (6 bases). V lost 3 bases to trimming and J lost 1 base, with 12 bases between them. The germline V gene encodes CDR1 MNHNS and CDR2 SASEGT. The CDR3 runs 15 residues. The CDR3 sequence is CASSDSGDHNYGYTF. CDR3 nucleotide sequence: TGTGCCAGCAGTGATTCAGGGGACCATAACTATGGCTACACCTTC.

The V gene is TRBV6-5, the J gene TRBJ2-1, with 14 bases that match TRBD2. V lost 6 bases and J lost 6; bases outside the gene matches: 4. Germline values: CDR1 MNHEY, CDR2 SVGAGI. The CDR3 spans 15 residues. CDR3 nucleotides: TGTGCCAGCAGGACTAGCGGGAGGGCTTTCAATGAGCAGTTCTTC. Translated: CASRTSGRAFNEQFF.

This chain links TRBV10-3 with TRBJ2-3; TRBD2 might be the D (6 bases). The V gene's germline CDR1 is ENHRY and CDR2 SYGVKD. The CDR3 consists of 12 residues. The ends were cut back, 10 bases at V and 0 bases at J, with 8 bases in the middle. This CDR3 reads CATGTSTDTQYF. As DNA, the CDR3 is TGTGCCACTGGGACTAGCACAGATACGCAGTATTTT.

The chain carries TRBV30 and TRBJ1-5; 7 bases match TRBD1. The CDR3 is 15 residues long. Germline CDR1 is GTSNPN and CDR2 is SVGIG (reference sequence). V trimming: 1 base; J trimming: 0 bases; junction bases outside the gene matches: 3. The CDR3, as DNA: TGTGCCTGGAGTGCAGGGGGGCGTAGCAATCAGCCCCAGCATTTT. This codes for CAWSAGGRSNQPQHF. The full variable domain, in which reference TRBV30 and TRBJ1-5 provide the parts outside the CDR3, is SQTIHQWPATLVQPVGSPLSLECTVEGTSNPNLYWYRQAAGRGLQLLFYSVGIGQISSEVPQNLSASRPQDRQFILSSKKLLLSDSGFYLCAWSAGGRSNQPQHFGDGTRLSIL.

The rearrangement joins TRBV5-1 to TRBJ2-7; D is ambiguous. Deletions cut 3 bases from V and 6 bases from J, with 13 bases between. The CDR3 is 13 amino acids. Germline V gene sequence: CDR1 SGHRS, CDR2 YFSETQ. The chain's CDR3 is CASSWQGSGEQYF. CDR3 DNA: TGCGCCAGCAGCTGGCAAGGCTCGGGCGAGCAGTACTTC.

The rearrangement links TRBV30 to TRBJ2-2; no reliable D call. The CDR3 has 14 residues. From germline, CDR1 is GTSNPN and CDR2 SVGIG (reference sequence). The V end lost 2 bases, the J end lost 4 bases, and 11 bases lay between the germline ends. In DNA, the CDR3 is TGTGCCTGGAGTATCGGCAGGATCACCGGGGAGCTGTTTTTT. It specifies CAWSIGRITGELFF.

The chain recombines TRBV5-1 with TRBJ1-2; 8 positions match TRBD1. The V gene end was trimmed by 0 bases and the J gene end by 5 bases; junction bases not matched to a gene: 15. This CDR3 has 18 residues. Germline V gene sequence: CDR1 SGHRS, CDR2 YFSETQ. In DNA, the CDR3 is TGCGCCAGCAGCTTGGCAAGGACAGGGAGATTTACTTTTTATGGCTACACCTTC. Protein: CASSLARTGRFTFYGYTF. Full variable domain (remainder filled in from reference TRBV5-1 and TRBJ1-2): KAGVTQTPRYLIKTRGQQVTLSCSPISGHRSVSWYQQTPGQGLQFLFEYFSETQRNKGNFPGRFSGRQFSNSRSEMNVSTLELGDSALYLCASSLARTGRFTFYGYTFGSGTRLTVV.

The CDR3 DNA reads TGTGCCAGCAGCAGGGTTAGCGGGGAGCTGTTTTTT. Residues: CASSRVSGELFF. The V call is TRBV2, the J call TRBJ2-2, with D perhaps TRBD1 (5 bases). Looked up from germline, CDR1 is SNHLY and CDR2 is FYNNEI. The length of the CDR3 is 12 residues. The ends were cut back, 6 bases at V and 7 bases at J, with 9 bases in the middle.

The V and J genes are TRBV7-6 and TRBJ2-3; 12 positions agree with TRBD2. The CDR3 sequence is 16 residues long. Unmatched junction bases numbered 5, after V lost 5 bases and J lost 2 bases. Germline CDR1 and CDR2: SGHVS and FNYEAQ. This chain's CDR3 is CASSRTSGGITDTQYF. The CDR3 DNA reads as TGTGCCAGCAGCAGAACTAGCGGGGGGATCACAGATACGCAGTATTTT. The full variable domain, completed using reference TRBV7-6 and TRBJ2-3, is GAGVSQSPRYKVTKRGQDVALRCDPISGHVSLYWYRQALGQGPEFLTYFNYEAQQDKSGLPNDRFSAERPEGSISTLTIQRTEQRDSAMYRCASSRTSGGITDTQYFGPGTRLTVL.

This chain joins TRBV4-3 and TRBJ1-3; perhaps TRBD1 as D (6 bases). Trimming stripped 4 bases from V and 4 bases from J, with 17 bases between. CDR1 LGHNA and CDR2 YSLEER come from the germline V gene. The CDR3 covers 16 residues. The CDR3 DNA follows: TGCGCCAGCAGCCGGGTAGCAGGGGAGTTGGGAAACACCATATATTTT. This translates into CASSRVAGELGNTIYF.

The chain employs TRBV10-3 and TRBJ2-2, with 7 bases aligning to TRBD2. CDR1 and CDR2 from the germline V gene are ENHRY and SYGVKD. The CDR3 has 17 amino acids. V was pared by 1 base and J by 5 bases, with 10 bases of the junction left unmatched. The CDR3 is CAISEYAGATSTGELFF. The DNA of the CDR3 is TGTGCCATCAGTGAGTACGCGGGAGCGACGAGTACCGGGGAGCTGTTTTTT.

The rearrangement joins TRBV10-3 to TRBJ2-1, with D possibly TRBD2 on 5 matching bases. Germline assignment: CDR1 ENHRY and CDR2 SYGVKD. Trimming removed 10 bases at V and 5 bases at J, with 18 bases between. This CDR3 region has 14 residues. Here the CDR3 DNA reads TGTGCCACCCGATGGGCTAGCCGTAACAATGAGCAGTTCTTC. Translation: CATRWASRNNEQFF.

The chain has TRBV4-2 and TRBJ1-2; D is perhaps TRBD1 (5 bases). Trimming cost V 0 bases and J 4 bases, with 12 bases left between them. Looked up from germline, CDR1 is LGHNA and CDR2 is YNFKEQ. This CDR3 spans 15 amino acids. CDR3 in DNA: TGTGCCAGCAGCCAAGAAGGGACGGGGCCCTATGGCTACACCTTC. Translation: CASSQEGTGPYGYTF.

This chain connects TRBV7-9 to TRBJ1-2; D is uncertain. Germline values: CDR1 SEHNR, CDR2 FQNEAQ (reference sequence). Deletions cut 3 bases from V and 0 bases from J, with 11 bases between. The CDR3 extends over 15 amino acids. CDR3 sequence: CASSLGRHANYGYTF. Here the CDR3 DNA reads TGTGCCAGCAGCTTGGGGAGGCACGCTAACTATGGCTACACCTTC. Together with reference TRBV7-9 and TRBJ1-2, the CDR3 gives the full variable domain: DTGVSQNPRHKITKRGQNVTFRCDPISEHNRLYWYRQTLGQGPEFLTYFQNEAQLEKSRLLSDRFSAERPKGSFSTLEIQRTEQGDSAMYLCASSLGRHANYGYTFGSGTRLTVV.

V usage is TRBV9 and J usage is TRBJ2-7; D might be TRBD1 (5 bases). From germline, CDR1 is SGDLS and CDR2 YYNGEE. There are 13 residues in the CDR3. V dropped 0 bases and J dropped 7 bases, with 11 bases sitting between them. The DNA of the CDR3 is TGTGCCAGCAGCGTAGCCTCGGCAGGGGAGCAGTACTTC. Translating gives CASSVASAGEQYF.

CDR3 in amino acids: CASRSPGGSSYNEQFF. The CDR3 DNA sequence: TGTGCCAGTAGAAGCCCCGGGGGTAGCTCCTACAATGAGCAGTTCTTC. The chain has TRBV19 and TRBJ2-1; maybe TRBD2 (6 bases). The CDR3 runs to 16 residues. Trimming stripped 6 bases from V and 0 bases from J, with 15 bases between. Germline V lookup: CDR1 LNHDA, CDR2 SQIVND (reference sequence).

The V gene is TRBV11-3, the J gene TRBJ2-2; D gene ambiguous. V was trimmed by 5 bases and J by 3 bases, leaving 16 bases between them. Germline V CDR1 and CDR2: SGHNT, YENEEA. CDR3 size: 16 residues. In DNA, the CDR3 is TGTGCCAGCAGCCCTCAGTCCGGGTCCTACACCGGGGAGCTGTTTTTT. Translating gives CASSPQSGSYTGELFF.

The chain has TRBV5-6 and TRBJ1-6, with 7 positions matching TRBD1. Germline CDR1 is SGHDT and CDR2 is YYEEEE. Unmatched junction bases numbered 7, after V lost 4 bases and J lost 3 bases. This CDR3 has 16 amino acids. CDR3 bases: TGTGCCAGCAGCAACGGACAGGTGGGCTATAATTCACCCCTCCACTTT. Protein sequence: CASSNGQVGYNSPLHF.

Concerning this clone itself: Other DNA variants within this sample encode the same CDR3. V is TRBV7-6 and J is TRBJ2-7, with D unresolved. The V end was cut by 5 bases, the J end by 7 bases, with 21 bases between. Looked up from germline, CDR1 is SGHVS and CDR2 is FNYEAQ. This CDR3 is built from 15 residues. The CDR3 here is CASSLGSGLTEEQYF. The CDR3 DNA reads TGTGCCAGCAGCCTGGGCTCAGGTTTGACGGAGGAGCAGTACTTC.

This clone showed up just a few times. The V gene is TRBV7-9, the J gene TRBJ1-5; D remains unclear. CDR1 and CDR2 (germline): SEHNR, FQNEAQ (reference sequence). V lost 5 bases and J 2 bases, leaving 10 bases between the germline ends. This CDR3 comprises 14 residues. As DNA, the CDR3 is TGTGCCAGCAGCCGGGCCGGGGGCAATCAGCCCCAGCATTTT. It specifies CASSRAGGNQPQHF.

The rearrangement links TRBV11-3 to TRBJ2-5; 11 nucleotides agree with TRBD2. V gave up 1 base and J gave up 3 bases; unmatched junction bases: 10. Per the germline V gene, CDR1 is SGHNT and CDR2 is YENEEA. The CDR3 sequence is 18 residues long. The CDR3 DNA follows: TGTGCCAGCAGCTTAGGTCGACTAGCGGGAACCTCAGAAGAGACCCAGTACTTC. Amino acids: CASSLGRLAGTSEETQYF. The full variable domain, rest sourced from reference TRBV11-3 and TRBJ2-5, is EAGVVQSPRYKIIEKKQPVAFWCNPISGHNTLYWYLQNLGQGPELLIRYENEEAVDDSQLPKDRFSAERLKGVDSTLKIQPAELGDSAVYLCASSLGRLAGTSEETQYFGPGTRLLVL.

CDR3 in amino acids: CASSLGQLLNTEAFF. CDR3 coding DNA: TGCGCCAGCAGCTTGGGGCAGTTACTGAACACTGAAGCTTTCTTT. V and J are TRBV5-1 and TRBJ1-1; D unresolved. The V end was cut by 0 bases, the J end by 0 bases, with 9 bases between. The CDR3 has 15 amino acids. Looked up from germline, CDR1 is SGHRS and CDR2 is YFSETQ.

This chain joins TRBV5-1 and TRBJ1-2; 9 nucleotides agree with TRBD1. This CDR3 spans 14 amino acids. Germline V lookup: CDR1 SGHRS, CDR2 YFSETQ. Trimming took 0 bases from V and 5 from J; bases not matched to a gene: 2. The CDR3 DNA sequence: TGCGCCAGCAGCTTGGAAGACAGGGGGTATGGCTACACCTTC. Amino acids: CASSLEDRGYGYTF.

The rearrangement links TRBV6-5 to TRBJ2-3; D gene unclear. V lost 0 bases to trimming and J lost 4 bases, with 14 bases between them. The CDR3 length is 16 residues. Per germline, CDR1 MNHEY and CDR2 SVGAGI. Written as DNA, the CDR3 is TGTGCCAGCAGTTACTCGATAGATTTATGGGCAGATACGCAGTATTTT. This gives the protein CASSYSIDLWADTQYF.

The V gene is TRBV7-8, the J gene TRBJ2-6; D is ambiguous. Per germline, CDR1 SGHVS and CDR2 FQNEAQ. Trimming left V 5 bases short and J 0 bases short, with 14 bases between. The CDR3 totals 17 residues. DNA for the CDR3: TGTGCCAGCAGCAAAGTTCTGGGGATCTCTGGGGCCAACGTCCTGACTTTC. Residues: CASSKVLGISGANVLTF.